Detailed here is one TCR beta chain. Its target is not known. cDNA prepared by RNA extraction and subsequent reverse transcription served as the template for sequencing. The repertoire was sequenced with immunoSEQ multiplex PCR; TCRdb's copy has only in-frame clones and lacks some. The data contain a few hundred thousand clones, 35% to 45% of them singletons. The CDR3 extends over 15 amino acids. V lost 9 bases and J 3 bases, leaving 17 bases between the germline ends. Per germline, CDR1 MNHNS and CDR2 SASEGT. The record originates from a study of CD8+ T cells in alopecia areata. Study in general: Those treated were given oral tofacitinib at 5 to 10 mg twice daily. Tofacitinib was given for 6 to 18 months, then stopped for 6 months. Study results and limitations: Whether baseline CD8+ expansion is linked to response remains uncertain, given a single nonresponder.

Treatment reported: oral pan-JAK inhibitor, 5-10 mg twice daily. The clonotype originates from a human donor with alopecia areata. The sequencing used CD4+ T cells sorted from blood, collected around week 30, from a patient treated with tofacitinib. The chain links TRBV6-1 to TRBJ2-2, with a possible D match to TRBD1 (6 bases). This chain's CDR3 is CASAPQGWDTGELFF. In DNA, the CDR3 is TGTGCCAGTGCCCCTCAGGGGTGGGACACCGGGGAGCTGTTTTTT.